This T cell receptor (beta chain) emerged from a study of cytotoxic CD8 clonotypes in ibrutinib-treated CLL. Study-wide context: Once treatment had gone on for a median of 12 months, range 6 to 36, response samples were drawn.

Measured with immunoSEQ multiplex PCR; TCRdb has only the in-frame clones, and not every one. The profile covers 150,000 or so clones, with approximately 84% appearing a single time and roughly 4.5% taken by the ten largest. The ends were cut back, 5 bases at V and 0 bases at J, with 11 bases in the middle. Germline V lookup: CDR1 MRHNA, CDR2 SNTAGT. The CDR3 covers 15 residues. The receptor comes from a human donor with chronic lymphocytic leukemia. V usage is TRBV6-4 and J usage is TRBJ2-1, with a tentative D call TRBD2 (6 bases). The source material was PBMCs, sampled after 24 months of ibrutinib treatment. This CDR3 is CASSLHGSSYNEQFF. In nucleotides, the CDR3 is TGTGCCAGCAGTCTCCACGGGAGCTCCTACAATGAGCAGTTCTTC.